This T cell receptor (beta chain) was captured in a study of vaccination effects on CD4 cells after COVID-19. For this clone: Its antigen is currently unknown.

Losses at the gene ends were 5 bases for V and 8 bases for J; bases not matched to a gene: 5. CDR3 length: 12 amino acids. The protocol was immunoSEQ multiplex PCR, while the TCRdb copy is restricted to in-frame clones and leaves out a portion. The repertoire holds around 16,000 clones, with 76% as singletons. Viral peptide pools were used in the ViraFEST assay to expand antigen-specific CD4+ T cells, and sequencing came afterward. Isolating CD4+ T cells followed less than 11 days of culture. Either the BNT162b2 or mRNA-1273 vaccine was given to participants in two doses. This chain connects TRBV12-3 or TRBV12-4 to TRBJ1-2; 7 bases are a match to TRBD1. The material was CD4+ T cells from PBMCs cultured with HCoV-NL63 spike peptides, obtained after COVID-19 vaccination. This TCR came from a human donor who received a COVID-19 vaccine. CDR3 region: CASSPTGYGYTF. CDR3 in DNA: TGTGCCAGCAGTCCGACAGGGTACGGCTACACCTTC.